This T cell receptor beta chain was recovered during a study of read filtering for tumor transcriptome and immune sequencing. Study details: The cohort had about 16 men and about 15 women aged roughly 45 to 90, mean around 63 years.

There are many counts of this clonotype. V was shortened by 0 bases and J by 4 bases, with 12 bases between the two germline ends. The CDR3 is 15 amino acids. CDR1 and CDR2 (germline): MNHEY, SVGAGI. This library used approximately 370 ng RNA and molecular barcoded adaptors spanning alpha/delta and beta/gamma chains. MiXCR was run by TCRdb on the reads, yielding one entry per CDR3 protein. Among nearly 60,000 distinct CDR3 sequences listed, 9% to 15% were seen once. V and J are TRBV6-5 and TRBJ1-1; D might be TRBD1 (5 bases). The sequence was obtained from a donor aged 40 or older with multiple myeloma. The sequencing input was a population of CD138-negative cells sorted from bone marrow. The chain's CDR3 is CASSYSAGGGTEAFF. The CDR3 nucleotides read TGTGCCAGCAGTTACTCTGCCGGGGGGGGCACTGAAGCTTTCTTT.